Below are 10 T cell receptor beta chains sequenced from a single sample in a study of blood T cell repertoires in COVID-19 (dated by TCRdb to 2020 to 2022). The method behind the library was the immunoSEQ multiplex PCR assay. In TCRdb, the immuneACCESS table is reduced to in-frame sequences with V and J assigned. These tables do not hold every clone; where another copy was compared, an unresolved V gene accounts for under half, and the others remain unexplained. This sample is represented by about 170,000 clones; under 90% of them were singletons. The ten largest account for around 2.1% of the sample. Input material: peripheral blood. The receptors derive from a woman older than 75 with acute or convalescent COVID-19.

J is TRBJ2-7 and V is TRBV30; perhaps TRBD1 as D (6 bases). Germline V gene sequence: CDR1 GTSNPN, CDR2 SVGIG (reference sequence). Trimming shortened V by 0 bases and J by 3 bases, and 12 bases separated the two germline ends. The CDR3 contains 14 residues. CDR3 residues: CAWSVLQGRYEQYF. Here the CDR3 DNA reads TGTGCCTGGAGTGTACTTCAGGGGCGCTACGAGCAGTACTTC. The complete variable domain, with remaining parts taken from reference TRBV30 and TRBJ2-7, reads SQTIHQWPATLVQPVGSPLSLECTVEGTSNPNLYWYRQAAGRGLQLLFYSVGIGQISSEVPQNLSASRPQDRQFILSSKKLLLSDSGFYLCAWSVLQGRYEQYFGPGTRLTVT.

CDR3 sequence (DNA): TGTGCCTGGAGTGTGGCAGGGGGAAGTCGGACTGAAGCTTTCTTT. It is translated as CAWSVAGGSRTEAFF. This chain uses TRBV30 with TRBJ1-1; 7 positions match TRBD1. CDR1 and CDR2 from the germline V gene are GTSNPN and SVGIG (reference sequence). The CDR3 runs to 15 residues. The V segment lost 0 bases and the J segment 5 bases; nucleotides outside the gene matches: 9.

The chain carries TRBV7-2 and TRBJ1-1; D is unclear. The V end was cut by 5 bases, the J end by 11 bases, with 12 bases between. The length of the CDR3 is 11 residues. Germline V CDR1 and CDR2: SGHTA, FQGNSA. The CDR3: CASSLPLRAFF. CDR3 DNA: TGTGCCAGCAGCCTTCCCCTGCGCGCTTTCTTT.

The chain joins TRBV30 to TRBJ2-1; D ambiguous. Germline V gives CDR1 GTSNPN, CDR2 SVGIG (reference sequence). Trimming removed 0 bases at V and 9 bases at J, with 9 bases between. The CDR3 consists of 12 residues. CDR3 region: CAWSVSLSEQFF. The CDR3 region has the DNA TGTGCCTGGAGTGTATCCTTGTCTGAGCAGTTCTTC.

The chain employs TRBV4-2 and TRBJ2-3; a weak D match, TRBD2 (5 bases). Germline V gene sequence: CDR1 LGHNA, CDR2 YNFKEQ. This CDR3 spans 16 amino acids. Trimming removed 0 bases at V and 3 bases at J, with 13 bases between. This chain's CDR3 is CASSQDTSPGTDTQYF. In DNA form, the CDR3 reads TGTGCCAGCAGCCAAGATACCTCTCCGGGAACAGATACGCAGTATTTT.

The chain carries TRBV15 and TRBJ1-3, with 10 positions matching TRBD1. This CDR3 has 17 amino acids. The germline gives CDR1 LNHNV, CDR2 YYDKDF (reference sequence). V lost 1 base to trimming and J lost 0 bases; unmatched junction nucleotides: 3. CDR3 loop: CATSRVDRGPSGNTIYF. For the CDR3, the DNA is TGTGCCACCAGCAGAGTCGACAGGGGGCCCTCTGGAAACACCATATATTTT.

J is TRBJ1-4 and V is TRBV5-1; D possibly corresponds to TRBD1 (5 bases). CDR1 and CDR2 (germline): SGHRS, YFSETQ. The V and J ends lost 2 bases and 2 bases respectively, with 10 bases between them. The CDR3 has 15 amino acids. The CDR3 nucleotides are TGCGCCAGCAGCTTCGAGGGGAGGACTAATGAAAAACTGTTTTTT. This translates into CASSFEGRTNEKLFF.

The chain employs TRBV7-2 and TRBJ2-7, with 15 bases fitting TRBD2. The CDR3 consists of 17 residues. Germline CDR1 is SGHTA and CDR2 is FQGNSA. The J segment lost 2 bases and the V segment lost 4 bases, leaving 6 bases of the junction unmatched. CDR3 DNA: TGTGCCAGCAGCTCACAGGGACTAGCGGGGGGAACCTACGAGCAGTACTTC. Amino acids: CASSSQGLAGGTYEQYF. Combining the CDR3 with reference TRBV7-2 and TRBJ2-7 gives the whole variable domain GAGVSQSPSNKVTEKGKDVELRCDPISGHTALYWYRQSLGQGLEFLIYFQGNSAPDKSGLPSDRFSAERTGGSVSTLTIQRTQQEDSAVYLCASSSQGLAGGTYEQYFGPGTRLTVT.

The rearrangement joins TRBV5-1 to TRBJ1-2, with D perhaps matching TRBD1 (6 bases). CDR3 size: 15 residues. Trimming took off 1 base at V and 3 bases at J, with 13 bases between the two ends. CDR1 SGHRS and CDR2 YFSETQ come from the germline V gene. CDR3 residues: CASSLQPGDHYGYTF. Here the CDR3 DNA reads TGCGCCAGCAGCTTGCAACCAGGGGATCACTATGGCTACACCTTC.

The chain links TRBV7-9 to TRBJ2-3; tentatively, D is TRBD2 (5 bases). This CDR3 spans 15 amino acids. Looked up from germline, CDR1 is SEHNR and CDR2 is FQNEAQ (reference sequence). Trimming removed 2 bases from V and 2 bases from J, with 11 bases in between. For the CDR3, the DNA is TGTGCCAGCAGCTTATCTACGGGGATCACAGATACGCAGTATTTT. Encoded protein: CASSLSTGITDTQYF.